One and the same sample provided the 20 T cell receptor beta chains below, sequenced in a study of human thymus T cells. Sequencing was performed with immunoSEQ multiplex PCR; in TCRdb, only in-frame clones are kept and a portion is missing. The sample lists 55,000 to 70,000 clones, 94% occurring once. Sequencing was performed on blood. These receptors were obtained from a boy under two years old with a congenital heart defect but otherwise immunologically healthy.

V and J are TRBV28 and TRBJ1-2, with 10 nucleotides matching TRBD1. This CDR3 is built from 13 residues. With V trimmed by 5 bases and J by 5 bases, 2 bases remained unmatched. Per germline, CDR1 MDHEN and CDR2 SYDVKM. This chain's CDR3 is CASSDRGRYGYTF. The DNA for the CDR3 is TGTGCCAGCAGTGACAGGGGGCGATATGGCTACACCTTC.

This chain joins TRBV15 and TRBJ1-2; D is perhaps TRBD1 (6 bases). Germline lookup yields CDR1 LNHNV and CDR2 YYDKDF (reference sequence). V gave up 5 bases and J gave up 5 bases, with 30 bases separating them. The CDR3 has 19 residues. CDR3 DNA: TGTGCCACCAGCGGATATACAGGAAAACGAAGGGAGGGGGTTTATGGCTACACCTTC. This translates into CATSGYTGKRREGVYGYTF.

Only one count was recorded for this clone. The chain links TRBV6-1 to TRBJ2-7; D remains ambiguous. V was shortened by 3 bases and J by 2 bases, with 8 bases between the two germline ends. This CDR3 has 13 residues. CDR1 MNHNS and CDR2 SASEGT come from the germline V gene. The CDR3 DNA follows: TGTGCCAGCAGTGACGTACTCCCCTACGAGCAGTACTTC. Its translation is CASSDVLPYEQYF.

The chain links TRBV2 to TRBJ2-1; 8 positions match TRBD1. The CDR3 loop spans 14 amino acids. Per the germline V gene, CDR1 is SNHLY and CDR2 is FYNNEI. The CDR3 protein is CAGRTGPSNDEQFF. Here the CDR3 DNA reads TGTGCTGGGAGGACAGGGCCGTCCAACGATGAGCAGTTCTTC.

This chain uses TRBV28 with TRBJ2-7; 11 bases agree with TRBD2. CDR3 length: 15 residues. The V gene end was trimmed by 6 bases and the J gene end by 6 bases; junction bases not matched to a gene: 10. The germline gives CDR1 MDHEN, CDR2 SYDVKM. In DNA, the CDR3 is TGTGCCAGCAGCCCTTTACTAGCGGGAGAACGCGAGCAGTACTTC. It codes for CASSPLLAGEREQYF.

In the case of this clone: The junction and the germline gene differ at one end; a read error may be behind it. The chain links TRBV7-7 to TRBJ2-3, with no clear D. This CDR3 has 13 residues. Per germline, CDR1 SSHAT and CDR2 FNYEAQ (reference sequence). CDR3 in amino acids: CASSPILTDTQYF. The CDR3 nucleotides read TGTGCTAGCAGCCCTATATTAACGGATACGCAGTATTTT.

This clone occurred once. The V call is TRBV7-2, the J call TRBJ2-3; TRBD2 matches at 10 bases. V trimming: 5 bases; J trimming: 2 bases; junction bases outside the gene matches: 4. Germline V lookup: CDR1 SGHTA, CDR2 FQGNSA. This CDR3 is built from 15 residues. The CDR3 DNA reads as TGTGCCAGCAGCGAAAGCGGGGGGGACACAGATACGCAGTATTTT. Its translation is CASSESGGDTDTQYF.

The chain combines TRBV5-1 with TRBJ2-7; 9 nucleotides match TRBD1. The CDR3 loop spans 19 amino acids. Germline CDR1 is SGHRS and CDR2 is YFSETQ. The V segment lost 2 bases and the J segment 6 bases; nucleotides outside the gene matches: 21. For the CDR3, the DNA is TGCGCCAGCAGCTTTTACCCGACAGGGGGGAATTTTGGAACGGGCGAGCAGTACTTC. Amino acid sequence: CASSFYPTGGNFGTGEQYF.

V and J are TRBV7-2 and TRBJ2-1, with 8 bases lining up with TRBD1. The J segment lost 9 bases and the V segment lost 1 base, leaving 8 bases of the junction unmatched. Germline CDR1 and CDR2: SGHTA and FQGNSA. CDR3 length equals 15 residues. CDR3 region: CASSLVSRGRSEQFF. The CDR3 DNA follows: TGTGCCAGCAGCTTAGTTAGCAGGGGGCGGAGTGAGCAGTTCTTC.

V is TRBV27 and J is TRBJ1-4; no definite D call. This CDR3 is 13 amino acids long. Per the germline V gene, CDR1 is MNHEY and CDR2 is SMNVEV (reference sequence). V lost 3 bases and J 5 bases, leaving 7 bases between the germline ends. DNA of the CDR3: TGTGCCAGCAGTTTTGGGAAAAATGAAAAACTGTTTTTT. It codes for CASSFGKNEKLFF.

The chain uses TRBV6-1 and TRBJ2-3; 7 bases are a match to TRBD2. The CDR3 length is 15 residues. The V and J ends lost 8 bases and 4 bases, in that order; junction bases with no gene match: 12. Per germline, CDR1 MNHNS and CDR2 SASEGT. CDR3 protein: CASRWGGGLADTQYF. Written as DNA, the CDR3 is TGTGCCAGCCGGTGGGGGGGAGGGCTTGCAGATACGCAGTATTTT.

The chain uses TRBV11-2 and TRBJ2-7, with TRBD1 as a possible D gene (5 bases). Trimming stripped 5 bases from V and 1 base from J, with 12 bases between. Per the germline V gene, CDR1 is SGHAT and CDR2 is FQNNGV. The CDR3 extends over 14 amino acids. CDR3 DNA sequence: TGTGCCAGCAGCCCGGACACTCTTTCCTACGAGCAGTACTTC. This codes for CASSPDTLSYEQYF.

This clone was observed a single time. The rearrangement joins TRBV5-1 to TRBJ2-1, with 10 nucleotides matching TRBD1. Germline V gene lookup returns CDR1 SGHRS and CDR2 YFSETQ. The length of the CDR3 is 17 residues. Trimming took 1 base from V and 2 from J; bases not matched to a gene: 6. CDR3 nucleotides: TGCGCCAGCAGCTTGCCCCAGACAGGGGGCCCCTACAATGAGCAGTTCTTC. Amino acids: CASSLPQTGGPYNEQFF.

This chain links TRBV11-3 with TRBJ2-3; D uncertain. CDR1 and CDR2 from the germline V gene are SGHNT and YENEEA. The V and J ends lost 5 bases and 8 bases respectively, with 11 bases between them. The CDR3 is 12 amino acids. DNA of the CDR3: TGTGCCAGCAGCCCGGCGTCGGTTACGCAGTATTTT. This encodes CASSPASVTQYF. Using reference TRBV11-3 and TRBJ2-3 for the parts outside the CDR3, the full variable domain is EAGVVQSPRYKIIEKKQPVAFWCNPISGHNTLYWYLQNLGQGPELLIRYENEEAVDDSQLPKDRFSAERLKGVDSTLKIQPAELGDSAVYLCASSPASVTQYFGPGTRLTVL.

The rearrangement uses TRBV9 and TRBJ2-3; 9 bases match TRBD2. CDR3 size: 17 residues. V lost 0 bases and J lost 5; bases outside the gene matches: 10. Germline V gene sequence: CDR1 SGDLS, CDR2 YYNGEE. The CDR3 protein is CASSVGPRGGRGDTQYF. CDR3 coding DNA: TGTGCCAGCAGCGTAGGCCCGCGGGGGGGCCGGGGAGATACGCAGTATTTT.

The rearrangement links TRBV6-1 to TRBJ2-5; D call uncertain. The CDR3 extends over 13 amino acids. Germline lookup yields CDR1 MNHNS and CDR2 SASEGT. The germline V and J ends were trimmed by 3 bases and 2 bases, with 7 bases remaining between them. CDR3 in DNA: TGTGCCAGCAGTGAGACTTTACAAGAGACCCAGTACTTC. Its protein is CASSETLQETQYF.

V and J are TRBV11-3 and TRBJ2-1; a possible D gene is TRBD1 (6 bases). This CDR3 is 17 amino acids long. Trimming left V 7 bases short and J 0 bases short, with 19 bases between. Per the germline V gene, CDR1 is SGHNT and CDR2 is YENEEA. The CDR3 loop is CASTIRGGFSSYNEQFF. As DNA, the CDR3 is TGTGCCAGCACCATCCGTGGGGGCTTTAGCTCCTACAATGAGCAGTTCTTC. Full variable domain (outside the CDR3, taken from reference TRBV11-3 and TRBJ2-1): EAGVVQSPRYKIIEKKQPVAFWCNPISGHNTLYWYLQNLGQGPELLIRYENEEAVDDSQLPKDRFSAERLKGVDSTLKIQPAELGDSAVYLCASTIRGGFSSYNEQFFGPGTRLTVL.

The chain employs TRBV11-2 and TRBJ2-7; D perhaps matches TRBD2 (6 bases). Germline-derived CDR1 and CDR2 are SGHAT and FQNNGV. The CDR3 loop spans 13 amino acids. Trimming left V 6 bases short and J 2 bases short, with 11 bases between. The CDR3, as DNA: TGTGCCAGCAGGGGGGGTGAGGCCTACGAGCAGTACTTC. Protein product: CASRGGEAYEQYF.

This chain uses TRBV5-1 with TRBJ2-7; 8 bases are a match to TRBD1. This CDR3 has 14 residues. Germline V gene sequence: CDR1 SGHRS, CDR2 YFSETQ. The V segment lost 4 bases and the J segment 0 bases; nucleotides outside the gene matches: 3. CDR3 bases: TGCGCCAGCAGCGTAGACAGGGGCTCCTACGAGCAGTACTTC. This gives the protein CASSVDRGSYEQYF. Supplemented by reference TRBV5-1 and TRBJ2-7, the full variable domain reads KAGVTQTPRYLIKTRGQQVTLSCSPISGHRSVSWYQQTPGQGLQFLFEYFSETQRNKGNFPGRFSGRQFSNSRSEMNVSTLELGDSALYLCASSVDRGSYEQYFGPGTRLTVT.

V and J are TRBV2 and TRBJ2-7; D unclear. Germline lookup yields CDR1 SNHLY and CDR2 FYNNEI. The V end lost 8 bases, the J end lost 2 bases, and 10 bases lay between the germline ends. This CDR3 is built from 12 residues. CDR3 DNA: TGTGCCAGCCGCTTGGACCCCTACGAGCAGTACTTC. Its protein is CASRLDPYEQYF.